This T cell receptor (beta chain) was observed in a study of vaccination effects on CD4 cells after COVID-19. The culture ran for 10 days before CD4+ T cells were isolated. All study participants received two doses of BNT162b2 or mRNA-1273 vaccine. Profiled with immunoSEQ multiplex PCR; TCRdb holds only in-frame clones, not every one. The data contain 60,000 to 80,000 clones, around 69% of them singletons. The sample holds a few counts of this clone. Its antigen is not identified. The germline gives CDR1 SGHNT, CDR2 YYREEE (reference sequence). With 2 bases removed from V and 4 bases from J, the gap between germline ends came to 15 bases. The CDR3 has 15 amino acids.

The TCR comes from a human donor who received a COVID-19 vaccine. The genes are TRBV5-4 and TRBJ2-5, with D uncertain. This material consisted of CD4+ T cells from PBMCs cultured without peptide, taken after COVID-19 vaccination. The CDR3 here is CASSLVGERPETQYF. DNA for the CDR3: TGTGCCAGCAGCTTAGTAGGAGAACGTCCAGAGACCCAGTACTTC. Together with reference TRBV5-4 and TRBJ2-5, the CDR3 gives the full variable domain: ETGVTQSPTHLIKTRGQQVTLRCSSQSGHNTVSWYQQALGQGPQFIFQYYREEENGRGNFPPRFSGLQFPNYSSELNVNALELDDSALYLCASSLVGERPETQYFGPGTRLLVL.